This TCR beta chain comes out of a study of blood T cell repertoires in COVID-19. For the study at large: T cells, B-cell-depleted T cells, or PBMCs provided the cDNA or gDNA that served as material.

Using immunoSEQ multiplex PCR, the repertoire was profiled, and TCRdb retains in-frame clones only, with some absent. The repertoire holds roughly 200,000 clones, with roughly four fifths as singletons. The CDR3 has 15 amino acids. The junction had 16 bases not matched to a gene; V was cut back by 6 bases and J by 9 bases. Germline CDR1 MNHEY, CDR2 SVGAGI. This sequence originates from a woman aged 45-65 years who had been exposed to COVID-19. The chain combines TRBV6-5 with TRBJ1-1; 7 positions agree with TRBD1. The source material was PBMCs or T cells enriched from blood (not recorded which). CDR3 coding DNA: TGTGCCAGCAGGAGGGGGCCCGGTTCTGAGCATCAAGCTTTCTTT. Its protein product is CASRRGPGSEHQAFF.